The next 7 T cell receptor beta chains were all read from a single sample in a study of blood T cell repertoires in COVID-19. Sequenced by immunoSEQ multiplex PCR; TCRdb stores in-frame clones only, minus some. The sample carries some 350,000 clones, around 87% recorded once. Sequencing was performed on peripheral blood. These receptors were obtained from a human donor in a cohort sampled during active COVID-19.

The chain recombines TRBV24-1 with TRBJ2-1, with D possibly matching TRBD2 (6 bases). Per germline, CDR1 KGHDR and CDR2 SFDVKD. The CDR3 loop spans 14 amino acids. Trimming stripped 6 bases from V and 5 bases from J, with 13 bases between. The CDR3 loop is CATSPMGLNNEQFF. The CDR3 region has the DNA TGTGCCACCAGTCCCATGGGACTGAACAATGAGCAGTTCTTC.

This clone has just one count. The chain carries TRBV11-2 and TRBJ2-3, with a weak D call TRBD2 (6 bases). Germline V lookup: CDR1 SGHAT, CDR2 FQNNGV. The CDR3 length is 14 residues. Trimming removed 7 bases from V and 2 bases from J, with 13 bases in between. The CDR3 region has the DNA TGTGCCAGCAACCCGGGACTCATCACAGATACGCAGTATTTT. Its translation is CASNPGLITDTQYF.

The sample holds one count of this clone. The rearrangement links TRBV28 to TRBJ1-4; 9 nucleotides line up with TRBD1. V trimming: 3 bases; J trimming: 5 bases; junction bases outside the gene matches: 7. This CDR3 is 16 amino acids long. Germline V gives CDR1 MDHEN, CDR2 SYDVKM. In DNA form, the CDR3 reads TGTGCCAGCAGTTTCCTCGGTGGACAGGGGAATGAAAAACTGTTTTTT. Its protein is CASSFLGGQGNEKLFF.

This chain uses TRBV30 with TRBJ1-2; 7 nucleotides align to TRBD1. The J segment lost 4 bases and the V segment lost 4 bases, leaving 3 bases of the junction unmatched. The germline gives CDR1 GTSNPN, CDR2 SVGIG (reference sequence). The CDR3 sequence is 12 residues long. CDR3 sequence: CAWKGTAYGYTF. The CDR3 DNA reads TGTGCCTGGAAAGGGACAGCCTATGGCTACACCTTC.

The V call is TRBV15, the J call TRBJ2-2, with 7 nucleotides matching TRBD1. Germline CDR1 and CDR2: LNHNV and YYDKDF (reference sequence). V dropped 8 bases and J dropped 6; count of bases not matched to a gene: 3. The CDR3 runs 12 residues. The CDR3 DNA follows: TGTGCCACCGCGCAGGGGGCCGGGGAGCTGTTTTTT. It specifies CATAQGAGELFF. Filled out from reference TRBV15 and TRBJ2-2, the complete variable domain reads DAMVIQNPRYQVTQFGKPVTLSCSQTLNHNVMYWYQQKSSQAPKLLFHYYDKDFNNEADTPDNFQSRRPNTSFCFLDIRSPGLGDTAMYLCATAQGAGELFFGEGSRLTVL.

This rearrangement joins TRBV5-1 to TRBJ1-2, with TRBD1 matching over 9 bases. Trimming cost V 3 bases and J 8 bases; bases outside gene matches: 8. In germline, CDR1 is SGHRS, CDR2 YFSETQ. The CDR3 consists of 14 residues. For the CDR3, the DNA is TGCGCCAGCAGCTCTGACAGGGGGATAGGGGGCTACACCTTC. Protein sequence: CASSSDRGIGGYTF.

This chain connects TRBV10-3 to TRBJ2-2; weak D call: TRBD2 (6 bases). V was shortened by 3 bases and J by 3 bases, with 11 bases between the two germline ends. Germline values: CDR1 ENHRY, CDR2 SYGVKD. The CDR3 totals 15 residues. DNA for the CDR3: TGTGCCATCAGTGACTTAGCGGATTACACCGGGGAGCTGTTTTTT. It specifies CAISDLADYTGELFF.